Listed below are T cell receptor beta chains from one sample, sequenced in a study of cytomegalovirus exposure and HLA in healthy donors. Clones were read by immunoSEQ multiplex PCR, and TCRdb kept only the in-frame ones, dropping some. Here the sample spans some 150,000 clones, 60% to 80% being singletons. Sequencing was carried out using PBMCs. These receptors originate from a male donor in good health and CMV-seronegative. The CDR3 runs from the conserved cysteine through the conserved F or W. A D gene is named only where the DNA matches it firmly. The listing skips clone size in some rows; elsewhere it reads once, few, many or a size class.

D: TRBD1; J: TRBJ2-2; V: TRBV19; size: .; DNA: TGTGCCAGTAGCCGAAGGGACAGGGCCCCCACCGGGGAGCTGTTTTTT; CDR3: CASSRRDRAPTGELFF
D: .; J: TRBJ2-1; V: TRBV7-2; size: .; DNA: TGTGCCAGCAGCTTAGAAACAGGGCACAATGAGCAGTTCTTC; CDR3: CASSLETGHNEQFF
D: TRBD1; J: TRBJ1-2; V: TRBV10-3; size: .; DNA: TGTGCCATCAGTGGAATCGACAGGGGCGACTATGGCTACACCTTC; CDR3: CAISGIDRGDYGYTF
D: .; J: TRBJ2-7; V: TRBV5-6; size: .; DNA: TGTGCCAGCAGCTTGGACAGGTTAAGCTACGAGCAGTACTTC; CDR3: CASSLDRLSYEQYF
D: TRBD1; J: TRBJ2-1; V: TRBV11-2; size: .; DNA: TGTGCCAGCACCAGGACAGGCGGCTACAATGAGCAGTTCTTC; CDR3: CASTRTGGYNEQFF
D: TRBD1; J: TRBJ1-1; V: TRBV7-2; size: .; DNA: TGTGCCAGCAGCTTACTCAGGGGGGACACTGAAGCTTTCTTT; CDR3: CASSLLRGDTEAFF
D: .; J: TRBJ1-4; V: TRBV27; size: .; DNA: TGTGCCAGCAGTTTAGGGGCGGGGGGCCAAGAAAAACTGTTTTTT; CDR3: CASSLGAGGQEKLFF
D: TRBD1; J: TRBJ2-7; V: TRBV4-2; size: .; DNA: TGTGCCAGCAGCCCGAGACAGGGGAGCTACGAGCAGTACTTC; CDR3: CASSPRQGSYEQYF
D: TRBD1; J: TRBJ1-2; V: TRBV29-1; size: few; DNA: TGCAGCGCCTTCCAGGGGGCGCTTGGCTACACCTTC; CDR3: CSAFQGALGYTF
D: .; J: TRBJ1-2; V: TRBV19; size: .; DNA: TGTGCCAGTAGTATTGCGGCAAAACCTAACTATGGCTACACCTTC; CDR3: CASSIAAKPNYGYTF
D: .; J: TRBJ2-3; V: TRBV4-1; size: .; DNA: TGCGCCAGCAGCCCCAACTCGATGGGCCTGACAGATACGCAGTATTTT; CDR3: CASSPNSMGLTDTQYF
D: TRBD1; J: TRBJ1-1; V: TRBV29-1; size: once; DNA: TGCAGCGCATACGACAGGGGAGCTGAAGCTTTCTTT; CDR3: CSAYDRGAEAFF
D: .; J: TRBJ1-1; V: TRBV5-1; size: .; DNA: TGCGCCAGCAGCTTGGCCGAATCAGGAGAAGCTTTCTTT; CDR3: CASSLAESGEAFF